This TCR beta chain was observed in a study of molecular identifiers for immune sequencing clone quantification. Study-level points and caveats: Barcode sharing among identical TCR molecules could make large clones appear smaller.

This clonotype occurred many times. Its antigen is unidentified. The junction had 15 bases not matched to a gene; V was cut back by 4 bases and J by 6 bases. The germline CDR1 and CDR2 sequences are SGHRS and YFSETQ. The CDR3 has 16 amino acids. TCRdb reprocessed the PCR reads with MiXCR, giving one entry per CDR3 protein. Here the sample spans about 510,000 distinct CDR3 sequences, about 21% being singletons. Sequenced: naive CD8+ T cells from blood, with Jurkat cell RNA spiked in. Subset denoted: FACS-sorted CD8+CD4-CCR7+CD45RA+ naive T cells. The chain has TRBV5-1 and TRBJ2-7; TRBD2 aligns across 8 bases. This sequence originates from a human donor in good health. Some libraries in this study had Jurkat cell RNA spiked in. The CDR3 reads CASSISGGPPFGEQYF. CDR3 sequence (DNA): TGCGCCAGCAGCATCTCGGGAGGGCCCCCCTTTGGCGAGCAGTACTTC.